This T cell receptor beta chain is from a study of OX40 agonist ivuxolimab in advanced cancers. Turning to the study itself: Aged about 20 to 80 with a mean of roughly 65 years, they were approximately 79% male. Therapy given before enrollment (anti-PD-1, anti-PD-L1 or anti-CTLA-4) was allowed, and around 40% had some.

This CDR3 contains 14 residues. Germline values: CDR1 MNHEY, CDR2 SMNVEV (reference sequence). V gave up 7 bases and J gave up 6 bases; unmatched junction bases: 8. Some clones are missing from TCRdb's copy, which holds only in-frame ones; the method was immunoSEQ multiplex PCR. Among roughly 23,000 clones, approximately 83% were seen once, and the ten largest hold about 18%. This clone was seen only a few times. Systemic immunosuppression or a history of autoimmune disease excluded patients. Sampling of blood occurred at baseline, cycle 4 day 1, and cycle 7 day 1. This chain joins TRBV27 and TRBJ2-2; 7 bases map to TRBD1. This receptor was identified in an adult with an advanced solid tumor such as melanoma, head and neck, liver or kidney cancer. Sequencing was performed on CD4+ or CD8+ T cells sorted from blood, taken in a trial of the OX40 agonist ivuxolimab. The CDR3 DNA reads as TGTGCCAGCAAGACAGGGTTGATGCCCGGGGAGCTGTTTTTT. Translated, it gives CASKTGLMPGELFF.